The 13 T cell receptor beta chains below come from one sample, sequenced in a study of beta chain features in type 1 diabetes. Every bit of the isolated RNA underwent reverse transcription, so sequencing read expressed TCRB transcripts. Here immunoSEQ multiplex PCR was the method, and the copy in TCRdb shows in-frame clones only, minus some. This table holds 140,000 to 150,000 clones, roughly a tenth found once. Sequences were obtained from naive CD4+ T cells from blood. All receptors come from a man between 18 and 29 years old in good health.

The chain couples TRBV4-1 to TRBJ2-1, with 9 bases lining up with TRBD2. Germline V gene lookup returns CDR1 MGHRA and CDR2 YSYEKL. This CDR3 is built from 17 residues. V was pared by 2 bases and J by 2 bases, with 7 bases of the junction left unmatched. The CDR3: CASSQNLAGAPYNEQFF. Here the CDR3 DNA reads TGCGCCAGCAGCCAAAACTTAGCGGGGGCGCCCTACAATGAGCAGTTCTTC.

This chain connects TRBV19 to TRBJ1-5, with 10 bases lining up with TRBD1. J was trimmed by 3 bases and V by 5 bases; bases with no gene match: 13. This CDR3 contains 18 residues. Germline V lookup: CDR1 LNHDA, CDR2 SQIVND (reference sequence). The CDR3 loop reads CASSPGQGRGIINQPQHF. The DNA of the CDR3 is TGTGCCAGTAGTCCGGGACAGGGGCGGGGGATTATCAATCAGCCCCAGCATTTT. Drawing the rest from reference TRBV19 and TRBJ1-5, the complete variable domain is DGGITQSPKYLFRKEGQNVTLSCEQNLNHDAMYWYRQDPGQGLRLIYYSQIVNDFQKGDIAEGYSVSREKKESFPLTVTSAQKNPTAFYLCASSPGQGRGIINQPQHFGDGTRLSIL.

The V and J genes are TRBV6-5 and TRBJ1-2; TRBD1 aligns across 8 bases. Looked up from germline, CDR1 is MNHEY and CDR2 is SVGAGI. Germline trimming cut 6 bases from V and 5 bases from J; bases unmatched to any gene: 8. The CDR3 runs to 14 residues. The CDR3 DNA reads TGTGCCAGCAGCACCGGGACAGGACGATATGGCTACACCTTC. Translation gives CASSTGTGRYGYTF.

V is TRBV7-2 and J is TRBJ2-3, with TRBD2 as a possible D gene (5 bases). In germline, CDR1 is SGHTA, CDR2 FQGNSA. V gave up 5 bases and J gave up 2 bases, with 17 bases separating them. This CDR3 is 16 amino acids long. The CDR3 nucleotides read TGTGCCAGCAGCCACCCAACGTCGGACTCCACAGATACGCAGTATTTT. Translating it yields CASSHPTSDSTDTQYF.

The chain employs TRBV7-2 and TRBJ1-5, with 9 bases matching TRBD1. Germline CDR1 and CDR2: SGHTA and FQGNSA. The CDR3 runs 14 residues. V lost 5 bases and J lost 5; bases outside the gene matches: 4. Here the CDR3 DNA reads TGTGCCAGCAGCACCAGGACAGGGGATCAGCCCCAGCATTTT. Translating it yields CASSTRTGDQPQHF.

The chain combines TRBV18 with TRBJ2-7; TRBD2 might be the D (6 bases). Germline V gene data show CDR1 as KGHSH and CDR2 as LQKENI. The V and J ends lost 8 bases and 2 bases respectively, with 13 bases between them. The CDR3 covers 13 residues. CDR3 nucleotide sequence: TGTGCCAGCCATAGGGACTCCACCTACGAGCAGTACTTC. It specifies CASHRDSTYEQYF.

This clone was seen many times. The gene calls are TRBV5-4 and TRBJ2-7, with TRBD1 identical over 7 bases. Germline CDR1 reads SGHNT; CDR2 reads YYREEE (reference sequence). V shed 4 bases, J shed 4 bases, and the junction held 5 bases outside the gene matches. The CDR3 has 13 amino acids. The CDR3 is CASSPGQEYEQYF. The CDR3 DNA is TGTGCCAGCAGCCCTGGACAGGAATACGAGCAGTACTTC.

This clone was seen only a few times. The rearrangement uses TRBV11-2 and TRBJ1-1, with D uncertain. The CDR3 length is 14 residues. The germline V gene has CDR1 SGHAT and CDR2 FQNNGV. Trimming left V 1 base short and J 2 bases short, with 8 bases between. This CDR3 is CASSLGALNTEAFF. The CDR3 DNA reads TGTGCCAGCAGCTTAGGGGCACTTAACACTGAAGCTTTCTTT.

The chain has TRBV7-6 and TRBJ2-1, with TRBD2 identical over 9 bases. V gave up 5 bases and J gave up 2 bases; unmatched junction bases: 4. The V gene's germline CDR1 is SGHVS and CDR2 FNYEAQ. This CDR3 has 15 residues. This CDR3 is CASSPSGGTYNEQFF. CDR3 nucleotides: TGTGCCAGCAGCCCGAGCGGGGGGACCTACAATGAGCAGTTCTTC.

This sequence joins TRBV6-5 and TRBJ2-1; 9 bases align to TRBD1. J was trimmed by 4 bases and V by 4 bases; bases with no gene match: 5. This CDR3 region has 15 residues. CDR1 and CDR2 (germline): MNHEY, SVGAGI. Here the CDR3 DNA reads TGTGCCAGCAGTTCCGGGACAGGGTGGTACAATGAGCAGTTCTTC. Its translation: CASSSGTGWYNEQFF.

The chain recombines TRBV7-9 with TRBJ1-2; D unresolved. The CDR3 consists of 12 residues. Germline CDR1 and CDR2: SEHNR and FQNEAQ (reference sequence). The germline V and J ends were trimmed by 4 bases and 4 bases, with 7 bases remaining between them. The CDR3 DNA reads as TGTGCCAGCAGCTCGGAGCTCTATGGCTACACCTTC. Protein: CASSSELYGYTF.

This clone turned up a few times. The chain is built from TRBV10-1 and TRBJ2-2; TRBD1 agrees at 9 bases. CDR3 length: 18 amino acids. J lost 4 bases, V lost 9 bases, and 18 bases had no gene match. Germline loops: CDR1 WNHNN, CDR2 SYGVQD (reference sequence). The CDR3 DNA sequence: TGCGCCAGAATACCGGGACAGGGAAGCCCCACGTCCACCGGGGAGCTGTTTTTT. Amino acid sequence: CARIPGQGSPTSTGELFF.

V and J are TRBV25-1 and TRBJ1-5; 8 nucleotides align to TRBD1. V dropped 2 bases and J dropped 5; count of bases not matched to a gene: 5. The CDR3 has 15 residues. Germline loops: CDR1 MGHDK, CDR2 SYGVNS. This CDR3 reads CASSEPGTGDQPQHF. The CDR3 DNA reads as TGTGCCAGCAGTGAACCCGGGACAGGCGATCAGCCCCAGCATTTT.